A single sample is the source of the 27 T cell receptor beta chains below, sequenced in a study of spatial heterogeneity in lung cancer. Findings of the study overall: How many expanded intratumoral alpha and beta TCRs were present tracked the tumor mutation count, which was a count of nonsynonymous mutations.

Noted time point: sample taken at primary tumor resection. Their target antigens are unknown. TCRdb re-analysed the 5' RACE reads in MiXCR, keeping a single row per CDR3 protein. The data hold approximately 300 distinct CDR3 sequences, with roughly 20% observed a single time. The sample consisted of lung tumor tissue, taken at surgery. The receptor source for this set is a male donor with early-stage non-small cell lung cancer.

This clonotype is large (0.1 to 1%). The rearrangement joins TRBV4-1 to TRBJ2-7, with 8 nucleotides matching TRBD1. CDR3 size: 13 residues. The germline CDR1 and CDR2 sequences are MGHRA and YSYEKL. J gave up 5 bases and V 4 bases, and 4 bases lay outside the gene matches. The CDR3: CASSRTGSDEQYF. The CDR3 DNA reads TGCGCCAGCAGCCGGACAGGGAGCGACGAGCAGTACTTC.

By frequency in the sample, this clonotype is large. The rearrangement links TRBV6-5 to TRBJ2-7; TRBD2 is a possible D gene (6 bases). This CDR3 is 13 amino acids long. Germline V gene data show CDR1 as MNHEY and CDR2 as SVGAGI. V lost 6 bases and J lost 6, with 15 bases in between. The CDR3, as DNA: TGTGCCAGCAGCCCTGGACTACTGGGCGAGCAGTACTTC. Translating gives CASSPGLLGEQYF.

This clonotype is large in the sample. The V gene is TRBV10-3, the J gene TRBJ1-3; no firm D call. Trimming took 6 bases from V and 0 from J, leaving 6 bases between them. Germline V lookup: CDR1 ENHRY, CDR2 SYGVKD. The CDR3 contains 13 residues. CDR3 residues: CAIRDNSGNTIYF. The CDR3 DNA reads as TGTGCCATCAGAGATAACTCTGGAAACACCATATATTTT.

The J gene is TRBJ1-1, the V gene TRBV5-1; tentatively, D is TRBD1 (6 bases). The ends were cut back, 0 bases at V and 0 bases at J, with 12 bases in the middle. CDR1 SGHRS and CDR2 YFSETQ come from the germline V gene. The CDR3 loop spans 16 amino acids. CDR3 sequence: CASSLADTGLNTEAFF. CDR3 nucleotide sequence: TGCGCCAGCAGCTTGGCAGATACAGGGCTGAACACTGAAGCTTTCTTT.

Of note for this clonotype: One end of the junction is discordant with germline, which a read error may explain. In DNA form, the CDR3 reads TGTGCCAGCGTTAGCTCCTATAATTCACCCCTCCACTTC. Protein product: CASVSSYNSPLHF. J is TRBJ1-6 and V is TRBV9; D call uncertain. The CDR3 contains 13 residues. CDR1 and CDR2 from the germline V gene are SGDLS and YYNGEE.

In this sample, this clonotype turned up many times. CDR3 in amino acids: CAWSPPFTGAPDEQFF. The DNA of the CDR3 is TGTGCCTGGAGTCCCCCCTTTACGGGAGCACCCGATGAGCAGTTCTTC. The V and J genes are TRBV30 and TRBJ2-1; possible D gene TRBD2, 6 bases. This CDR3 region has 16 residues. Germline values: CDR1 GTSNPN, CDR2 SVGIG (reference sequence). Trimming stripped 2 bases from V and 8 bases from J, with 22 bases between.

This clonotype is large in the sample. The chain joins TRBV9 to TRBJ1-6; no clear D gene. The length of the CDR3 is 14 residues. Germline loops: CDR1 SGDLS, CDR2 YYNGEE. With 2 bases removed from V and 0 bases from J, the gap between germline ends came to 3 bases. The CDR3 nucleotides read TGTGCCAGCAGCGTTAGCTCCTATAATTCACCCCTCCACTTT. Protein sequence: CASSVSSYNSPLHF. The whole variable domain, remainder taken from reference TRBV9 and TRBJ1-6, is DSGVTQTPKHLITATGQRVTLRCSPRSGDLSVYWYQQSLDQGLQFLIQYYNGEERAKGNILERFSAQQFPDLHSELNLSSLELGDSALYFCASSVSSYNSPLHFGNGTRLTVT.

By sample fraction, this clonotype is large. The rearrangement links TRBV28 to TRBJ1-5, with D perhaps matching TRBD1 (6 bases). The V gene's germline CDR1 is MDHEN and CDR2 SYDVKM. V lost 6 bases and J 0 bases, leaving 12 bases between the germline ends. The length of the CDR3 is 15 residues. The CDR3 nucleotides read TGTGCCAGCAGGATAGACAGGCTTAGCAATCAGCCCCAGCATTTT. This codes for CASRIDRLSNQPQHF.

This clonotype counts as large. V and J are TRBV6-6 and TRBJ1-1, with no clear D. Germline V gene lookup returns CDR1 MNHNY and CDR2 SVGAGI (reference sequence). Trimming took off 2 bases at V and 4 bases at J, with 11 bases between the two ends. The CDR3 loop spans 14 amino acids. The CDR3 nucleotides are TGTGCCAGCAGTTACGAACGAGGCGTCACTGAAGCTTTCTTT. Protein sequence: CASSYERGVTEAFF.

This clonotype ranks as large. This chain uses TRBV20-1 with TRBJ2-3; 9 bases match TRBD2. This CDR3 has 14 residues. V lost 3 bases and J lost 4; bases outside the gene matches: 5. The germline CDR1 and CDR2 sequences are DFQATT and SNEGSKA (reference sequence). In nucleotides, the CDR3 is TGCAGTGCTAGTCTAGCGGGGAACTCAGATACGCAGTATTTT. The encoded protein is CSASLAGNSDTQYF.

By share, this clonotype ranks as medium-sized (0.01 to 0.1%). V is TRBV7-9 and J is TRBJ2-2; a possible D gene is TRBD1 (5 bases). The V gene lost 3 bases and the J gene lost 2 bases, with 10 bases spanning the gap. The germline CDR1 and CDR2 sequences are SEHNR and FQNEAQ (reference sequence). The CDR3 is 15 residues long. The CDR3 loop reads CASSLRTRNTGELFF. The CDR3 DNA sequence: TGTGCCAGCAGCTTGAGGACACGCAACACCGGGGAGCTGTTTTTT.

This clonotype qualifies as hyperexpanded. This sequence joins TRBV20-1 and TRBJ1-6; D remains unclear. Trimming removed 5 bases from V and 14 bases from J, with 19 bases in between. The CDR3 sequence is 13 residues long. From germline, CDR1 is DFQATT and CDR2 SNEGSKA (reference sequence). The DNA of the CDR3 is TGCAGTGCTCGAAACGGCGGCCACGGCGCCCTCCACTTT. This codes for CSARNGGHGALHF.

This clonotype is termed medium-sized (0.01 to 0.1%). The chain links TRBV10-3 to TRBJ2-3, with D unclear. Germline CDR1 reads ENHRY; CDR2 reads SYGVKD. CDR3 length: 13 residues. V lost 4 bases and J lost 4, with 9 bases in between. The chain's CDR3 is CAISVVSADTQYF. The CDR3 nucleotides read TGTGCCATCAGTGTGGTCAGTGCAGATACGCAGTATTTT.

This clonotype is categorized as large. V usage is TRBV10-2 and J usage is TRBJ1-2; D is possibly TRBD1 (5 bases). Trimming pared 2 bases from V and 8 bases from J, leaving 12 bases between. Germline values: CDR1 WSHSY, CDR2 SAAADI. This CDR3 is 13 amino acids long. CDR3 bases: TGCGCCAGCAGTGAGACGCAGGGCGGGGGCTACACCTTC. Protein: CASSETQGGGYTF.

By proportion, this clonotype is large (0.1 to 1%). The chain uses TRBV20-1 and TRBJ2-6; unclear D gene. The CDR3 length is 14 residues. V was trimmed by 3 bases and J by 0 bases, leaving 6 bases between them. Germline V gives CDR1 DFQATT, CDR2 SNEGSKA (reference sequence). The DNA of the CDR3 is TGCAGTGCTAGGCACAGCTCTGGGGCCAACGTCCTGACTTTC. Residues: CSARHSSGANVLTF.

By sample fraction, this clonotype is large. The chain employs TRBV10-1 and TRBJ2-3, with TRBD1 as a possible D gene (6 bases). The germline V and J ends were trimmed by 5 bases and 2 bases, with 11 bases remaining between them. Germline-derived CDR1 and CDR2 are WNHNN and SYGVQD (reference sequence). This CDR3 contains 14 residues. The CDR3 DNA follows: TGCGCCAGCAGTACGGACAGCTTCACAGATACGCAGTATTTT. This codes for CASSTDSFTDTQYF.

This clonotype qualifies as large. The V and J genes are TRBV18 and TRBJ2-7; D gene unclear. Germline V gene data show CDR1 as KGHSH and CDR2 as LQKENI. Trimming took 1 base from V and 6 from J, leaving 7 bases between them. This CDR3 is built from 12 residues. The CDR3 nucleotides are TGTGCCAGCTCACCACTAACTTCCGAGCAGTACTTC. Protein sequence: CASSPLTSEQYF.

The chain couples TRBV28 to TRBJ2-7, with 12 bases aligning to TRBD1. This CDR3 has 15 residues. Germline assignment: CDR1 MDHEN and CDR2 SYDVKM. CDR3 sequence (DNA): TGTAAAAGCAGCCGACGGGGACAGGGGGCTACCGAGCAGTACTTC. Residues: CKSSRRGQGATEQYF.

By proportion, this clonotype is large (0.1 to 1%). The chain uses TRBV6-5 and TRBJ2-3, with D uncertain. Germline CDR1 and CDR2: MNHEY and SVGAGI. Trimming pared 6 bases from V and 1 base from J, leaving 11 bases between. The CDR3 runs 14 residues. DNA of the CDR3: TGTGCCAGCAGACCCCGCGGAGGCACAGATACGCAGTATTTT. Translation: CASRPRGGTDTQYF.

Within the sample, this clonotype is large (0.1 to 1%). The chain joins TRBV3-1 to TRBJ1-5; D gene unclear. This CDR3 is built from 17 residues. The ends were cut back, 0 bases at V and 4 bases at J, with 16 bases in the middle. Germline V lookup: CDR1 LGHDT, CDR2 YNNKEL (reference sequence). CDR3 nucleotides: TGTGCCAGCAGCCAAGATTGGGCGGGAGGAGAGAATCAGCCCCAGCATTTT. It translates to CASSQDWAGGENQPQHF.

The sample holds a few counts of this clonotype. The chain employs TRBV20-1 and TRBJ1-6, with a tentative D call TRBD1 (5 bases). Looked up from germline, CDR1 is DFQATT and CDR2 is SNEGSKA (reference sequence). The CDR3 spans 13 residues. V lost 2 bases to trimming and J lost 10 bases, with 12 bases between them. The CDR3 DNA reads TGCAGTGCTAGAATCGGGGGGGGGTCACCCCTCCACTTT. Its translation: CSARIGGGSPLHF.

This clonotype is labeled as large. The gene calls are TRBV5-4 and TRBJ2-5; 10 bases agree with TRBD1. The CDR3 extends over 17 amino acids. With V trimmed by 6 bases and J by 0 bases, 11 bases remained unmatched. The germline gives CDR1 SGHNT, CDR2 YYREEE (reference sequence). The DNA of the CDR3 is TGTGCCAGCACCCCCGGGACAGGGGTCCGATACCAAGAGACCCAGTACTTC. This encodes CASTPGTGVRYQETQYF.

This clonotype is deemed large. The rearrangement uses TRBV5-1 and TRBJ1-5; D not resolved. Per the germline V gene, CDR1 is SGHRS and CDR2 is YFSETQ. This CDR3 has 16 amino acids. Trimming left V 0 bases short and J 2 bases short, with 12 bases between. CDR3: CASSLAVMDGNQPQHF. The DNA of the CDR3 is TGCGCCAGCAGCTTGGCGGTTATGGATGGCAATCAGCCCCAGCATTTT.

To note about this clonotype: Mismatch with germline at one junction end may stem from a read error. The chain uses TRBV4-2 and TRBJ1-1, with D perhaps matching TRBD1 (6 bases). Germline CDR1 LGHNA, CDR2 YNFKEQ. The CDR3 contains 13 residues. In DNA form, the CDR3 reads TGTGACAGCAGCCAAGGGGGACTCACTGAAGCTTTCTTT. Protein: CDSSQGGLTEAFF.

This clonotype is deemed medium-sized. This chain uses TRBV19 with TRBJ2-5; tentative D call: TRBD2 (6 bases). This CDR3 region has 14 residues. Germline-derived CDR1 and CDR2 are LNHDA and SQIVND (reference sequence). Deletions cut 3 bases from V and 4 bases from J, with 12 bases between. The CDR3 region is CASSMLLEGETQYF. The CDR3 region has the DNA TGTGCCAGTAGTATGCTTCTGGAGGGAGAGACCCAGTACTTC.

In this sample, this clonotype is large. This chain connects TRBV11-2 to TRBJ2-5; no clear D gene. V dropped 5 bases and J dropped 5 bases, with 12 bases sitting between them. The CDR3 has 13 residues. Germline V gene sequence: CDR1 SGHAT, CDR2 FQNNGV. The CDR3 sequence is CASSHGRGETQYF. CDR3 DNA sequence: TGTGCCAGCAGCCACGGACGAGGCGAGACCCAGTACTTC.

This clonotype is deemed large. The DNA of the CDR3 is TGCAGTGCTAGTGGCCCTCCCCAGGAAAAACTGTTTTTT. It specifies CSASGPPQEKLFF. This chain links TRBV20-1 with TRBJ1-4, with D unresolved. This CDR3 spans 13 amino acids. Trimming left V 3 bases short and J 8 bases short, with 13 bases between. The germline CDR1 and CDR2 sequences are DFQATT and SNEGSKA (reference sequence).